The rows below give T cell receptor beta chains drawn from one sample of a study of identical twins. TCRdb reprocessed the 5' RACE reads via MiXCR and lists one record per CDR3 protein. The sample gives around 470,000 distinct CDR3 sequences, 11% to 15% of which show up once; around 0.57% is in the top ten. The same data also went into a second study, on yellow fever vaccine responses in identical twins.

Sequenced material: CD4+ T cells sorted from blood. Every receptor here comes from a woman aged 18-29 years in good health. Each CDR3 is given with its conserved first and last residue. A D gene is named only where the DNA matches it firmly. Size values are once, few and many counts, or a class for expanded clones, and some rows have none.

CDR3 DNA: TGTGCCAGCAATCCTTCGGGACAGTTATTAGCCAAAAACATTCAGTACTTC
CDR3 protein: CASNPSGQLLAKNIQYF
clone size: few
V gene: TRBV2
J gene: TRBJ2-4
D gene: TRBD1

CDR3 DNA: TGTGCCAGCAGCTTAGTCGGTATGGGGGTGAGGCCATCCTACGAGCAGTACTTC
CDR3 protein: CASSLVGMGVRPSYEQYF
clone size: -
V gene: TRBV11-2
J gene: TRBJ2-7
D gene: -

CDR3 DNA: TGTGCCAGCAGCCCAACCCGGGAACAACGCTACGAGCAGTACTTC
CDR3 protein: CASSPTREQRYEQYF
clone size: -
V gene: TRBV3-1
J gene: TRBJ2-7
D gene: -

CDR3 DNA: TGTGCCACCAGCAGAGTCCCAGGCGAGGCTTTCTTT
CDR3 protein: CATSRVPGEAFF
clone size: many
V gene: TRBV15
J gene: TRBJ1-1
D gene: -

CDR3 DNA: TGTGCCAGCAGTGAAGGGGGACGGACAGTGGACGAGCAGTACTTC
CDR3 protein: CASSEGGRTVDEQYF
clone size: many
V gene: TRBV25-1
J gene: TRBJ2-7
D gene: -

CDR3 DNA: TGTGCCAGCAGTTCTAGGGGTAGGGGACTAGCGGGGAAAGAGACCCAGTACTTC
CDR3 protein: CASSSRGRGLAGKETQYF
clone size: -
V gene: TRBV12-3/TRBV12-4
J gene: TRBJ2-5
D gene: TRBD2

CDR3 DNA: TGTGCCAGCAGCGAAGCTAGCGGGATAAATACGCAGTATTTT
CDR3 protein: CASSEASGINTQYF
clone size: -
V gene: TRBV9
J gene: TRBJ2-3
D gene: TRBD2

CDR3 DNA: TGCAGCGTCTTGTTCACAGGGCTCACTGAAGCTTTCTTT
CDR3 protein: CSVLFTGLTEAFF
clone size: -
V gene: TRBV29-1
J gene: TRBJ1-1
D gene: -

CDR3 DNA: TGTGCCAGCAGCCCCGGGACTAGCTACTACAATGAGCAGTTCTTC
CDR3 protein: CASSPGTSYYNEQFF
clone size: few
V gene: TRBV11-2
J gene: TRBJ2-1
D gene: TRBD2

CDR3 DNA: TGTGCCAGCAGCTTACGGGGGGTAACGGGGACCTACGAGCAGTACTTC
CDR3 protein: CASSLRGVTGTYEQYF
clone size: -
V gene: TRBV7-9
J gene: TRBJ2-7
D gene: TRBD2

CDR3 DNA: TGTGCCACCCAGGACCCAGCCTCCTATGGCTACACCTTC
CDR3 protein: CATQDPASYGYTF
clone size: many
V gene: TRBV6-1
J gene: TRBJ1-2
D gene: -

CDR3 DNA: TGCGCCAGTCAGGTAGGGGGAGGATCCTACAATGAGCAGTTCTTC
CDR3 protein: CASQVGGGSYNEQFF
clone size: -
V gene: TRBV5-1
J gene: TRBJ2-1
D gene: -

CDR3 DNA: TGTGCCAGCAGCCAACCGGGACAGGGACAATACGAGCAGTACTTC
CDR3 protein: CASSQPGQGQYEQYF
clone size: -
V gene: TRBV4-2
J gene: TRBJ2-7
D gene: TRBD1

CDR3 DNA: TGTGCCAGCAGCTTAAAAGCTTCAGATACGCAGTATTTT
CDR3 protein: CASSLKASDTQYF
clone size: -
V gene: TRBV7-3
J gene: TRBJ2-3
D gene: -

CDR3 DNA: TGTGCCAGCAGCGAGGCGAGAGTAGCCCATGAGCAGTTCTTC
CDR3 protein: CASSEARVAHEQFF
clone size: few
V gene: TRBV7-9
J gene: TRBJ2-1
D gene: -

CDR3 DNA: TGTGCCAGCAGCTTAGCCAGTCGGACACCCCTGACCTACGAGCAGTACTTC
CDR3 protein: CASSLASRTPLTYEQYF
clone size: few
V gene: TRBV7-9
J gene: TRBJ2-7
D gene: -

CDR3 DNA: TGTGCCAGCTCAAACTTTCCGGGACACCCGAAAGAGACCCAGTACTTC
CDR3 protein: CASSNFPGHPKETQYF
clone size: -
V gene: TRBV18
J gene: TRBJ2-5
D gene: -

CDR3 DNA: TGTGCCAGCAGTTTGATCCAAGAGACCCAGTACTTC
CDR3 protein: CASSLIQETQYF
clone size: many
V gene: TRBV6-2/TRBV6-3
J gene: TRBJ2-5
D gene: -

CDR3 DNA: TGTGCCAGCAGCTCCCGGGGAAAGCGGGGCACTAGCACAGATACGCAGTATTTT
CDR3 protein: CASSSRGKRGTSTDTQYF
clone size: -
V gene: TRBV11-2
J gene: TRBJ2-3
D gene: TRBD2

CDR3 DNA: TGTGCCAGCAGCGTAGGAGGCAGAATGAACACTGAAGCTTTCTTT
CDR3 protein: CASSVGGRMNTEAFF
clone size: -
V gene: TRBV9
J gene: TRBJ1-1
D gene: -

CDR3 DNA: TGTGCCTGGAGATCCGGGACGGGCGAGCAGTACTTC
CDR3 protein: CAWRSGTGEQYF
clone size: -
V gene: TRBV30
J gene: TRBJ2-7
D gene: -

CDR3 DNA: TGTGCCAGCAGTAATACAGGGGGCTGGTCCAAAAACATTCAGTACTTC
CDR3 protein: CASSNTGGWSKNIQYF
clone size: few
V gene: TRBV6-1
J gene: TRBJ2-4
D gene: TRBD1

CDR3 DNA: TGCAGTGCCCCTGGACTTAACAATGAGCAGTTCTTC
CDR3 protein: CSAPGLNNEQFF
clone size: -
V gene: TRBV20-1
J gene: TRBJ2-1
D gene: -

CDR3 DNA: TGTGCCATCAGTGAGGGTACGGGGTCCCTAGGATCACCCCTCCACTTT
CDR3 protein: CAISEGTGSLGSPLHF
clone size: few
V gene: TRBV10-3
J gene: TRBJ1-6
D gene: -

CDR3 DNA: TGTGCCAGCAGTTCGCAGACTACGCAGTATTTT
CDR3 protein: CASSSQTTQYF
clone size: -
V gene: TRBV28
J gene: TRBJ2-3
D gene: -

CDR3 DNA: TGTGCCAGCAGCTCTAACACTTACAATGAGCAGTTCTTC
CDR3 protein: CASSSNTYNEQFF
clone size: few
V gene: TRBV7-3
J gene: TRBJ2-1
D gene: -

CDR3 DNA: TGTGCCAGCAGCTCGGGGACACATCAAGTCAATGAGCAGTTCTTC
CDR3 protein: CASSSGTHQVNEQFF
clone size: -
V gene: TRBV11-2
J gene: TRBJ2-1
D gene: -

CDR3 DNA: TGCAGTGCGTGGACTCTCAGTAGCGTAGAGACCCAGTACTTC
CDR3 protein: CSAWTLSSVETQYF
clone size: -
V gene: TRBV20-1
J gene: TRBJ2-5
D gene: -

CDR3 DNA: TGTGCCAGCAGCTCCCCACGCTCCTACAATGAGCAGTTCTTC
CDR3 protein: CASSSPRSYNEQFF
clone size: -
V gene: TRBV7-2
J gene: TRBJ2-1
D gene: -

CDR3 DNA: TGTGCCATCAGGCCCGACAGGGAATATGGCTACACCTTC
CDR3 protein: CAIRPDREYGYTF
clone size: many
V gene: TRBV10-3
J gene: TRBJ1-2
D gene: TRBD1

CDR3 DNA: TGCGCCAGCAGCCCCCGCGGATTAGTCGCGGATGAGCAGTTCTTC
CDR3 protein: CASSPRGLVADEQFF
clone size: few
V gene: TRBV5-1
J gene: TRBJ2-1
D gene: -

CDR3 DNA: TGTGCCAGCAGCTTACCAGGGGTCGATGAGACCCAGTACTTC
CDR3 protein: CASSLPGVDETQYF
clone size: -
V gene: TRBV5-6
J gene: TRBJ2-5
D gene: -

CDR3 DNA: TGCAGCGCCGCGTCTCAGGGGGGAGGGCCCCACTACTTC
CDR3 protein: CSAASQGGGPHYF
clone size: -
V gene: TRBV29-1
J gene: TRBJ2-5
D gene: -

CDR3 DNA: TGTGCCAGCACTTCTGCAGGGCGCGATACGCAGTATTTT
CDR3 protein: CASTSAGRDTQYF
clone size: -
V gene: TRBV9
J gene: TRBJ2-3
D gene: -

CDR3 DNA: TGTGCCATCAGTGAGTCGGACAGGGGGCAGTACGAGCAGTACTTC
CDR3 protein: CAISESDRGQYEQYF
clone size: -
V gene: TRBV10-3
J gene: TRBJ2-7
D gene: TRBD1

CDR3 DNA: TGTGCCAGCAGCTCCGGGACAGGATCCAATCAGCCCCAGCATTTT
CDR3 protein: CASSSGTGSNQPQHF
clone size: -
V gene: TRBV7-9
J gene: TRBJ1-5
D gene: TRBD1

CDR3 DNA: TGTGCCAGCAGGCGACTAGGACCGTGGGAGACCCAGTACTTC
CDR3 protein: CASRRLGPWETQYF
clone size: few
V gene: TRBV12-3/TRBV12-4
J gene: TRBJ2-5
D gene: -

CDR3 DNA: TGTGCCAGCAGCGACCCGACTAGCGGGAGTAAATATACGCAGTATTTT
CDR3 protein: CASSDPTSGSKYTQYF
clone size: few
V gene: TRBV7-9
J gene: TRBJ2-3
D gene: TRBD2

CDR3 DNA: TGTGCTAGTGGTTTGACAGGGGCCGTATCTGAAGCTTTCTTT
CDR3 protein: CASGLTGAVSEAFF
clone size: few
V gene: TRBV12-5
J gene: TRBJ1-1
D gene: TRBD1

CDR3 DNA: TGCGCCAGCAGCTTGGCGGACCAAGAGACCCAGTACTTC
CDR3 protein: CASSLADQETQYF
clone size: few
V gene: TRBV5-1
J gene: TRBJ2-5
D gene: -

CDR3 DNA: TGCAGCGTTGAAGCCCCGACTAGCGGTAGCACAGATACGCAGTATTTT
CDR3 protein: CSVEAPTSGSTDTQYF
clone size: many
V gene: TRBV29-1
J gene: TRBJ2-3
D gene: TRBD2

CDR3 DNA: TGTGCCAGCAGGACTACAGGGAGGAGAGTCGGCGAGCAGTACTTC
CDR3 protein: CASRTTGRRVGEQYF
clone size: few
V gene: TRBV28
J gene: TRBJ2-7
D gene: -

CDR3 DNA: TGCGCCAGCAGCCAAGAAGGAATTAATGAAAAACTGTTTTTT
CDR3 protein: CASSQEGINEKLFF
clone size: few
V gene: TRBV4-1
J gene: TRBJ1-4
D gene: -

CDR3 DNA: TGCGCCAGCAGCCTACAGGGGGGTCCAGTAAAAGATACGCAGTATTTT
CDR3 protein: CASSLQGGPVKDTQYF
clone size: -
V gene: TRBV4-1
J gene: TRBJ2-3
D gene: TRBD1

CDR3 DNA: TGTGCCAGCAGTGAATGGGGAGGGGATGATACGCAGTATTTT
CDR3 protein: CASSEWGGDDTQYF
clone size: -
V gene: TRBV25-1
J gene: TRBJ2-3
D gene: TRBD2

CDR3 DNA: TGCGCCAGCAGCTTGGCCCCCAGAGATGGCTACACCTTC
CDR3 protein: CASSLAPRDGYTF
clone size: -
V gene: TRBV5-1
J gene: TRBJ1-2
D gene: -

CDR3 DNA: TGCAGTGCTAGAGATGTGGGCAGGTTAGCTGGGGCCAACGTCCTGACTTTC
CDR3 protein: CSARDVGRLAGANVLTF
clone size: many
V gene: TRBV20-1
J gene: TRBJ2-6
D gene: -

CDR3 DNA: TGTGCCAGCGGGGGAGCGGGGGACTACTACGAGCAGTACTTC
CDR3 protein: CASGGAGDYYEQYF
clone size: few
V gene: TRBV28
J gene: TRBJ2-7
D gene: TRBD2

CDR3 DNA: TGTGCCAGCAAGGGACCTAGCTCCTACGAGCAGTACTTC
CDR3 protein: CASKGPSSYEQYF
clone size: many
V gene: TRBV12-3/TRBV12-4
J gene: TRBJ2-7
D gene: -

CDR3 DNA: TGCAGTGCTAGATCCCCGACAGGAGAGGGCGAGCAGTACTTC
CDR3 protein: CSARSPTGEGEQYF
clone size: -
V gene: TRBV20-1
J gene: TRBJ2-7
D gene: -

CDR3 DNA: TGTGCCAGCAGCGGACGGGGGGGCAGGAATTCACCCCTCCACTTT
CDR3 protein: CASSGRGGRNSPLHF
clone size: few
V gene: TRBV9
J gene: TRBJ1-6
D gene: -

CDR3 DNA: TGTGCCAGCAGTTACTCCTGGGGGGCGGGGGAAAAACTGTTTTTT
CDR3 protein: CASSYSWGAGEKLFF
clone size: -
V gene: TRBV6-5
J gene: TRBJ1-4
D gene: -

CDR3 DNA: TGCGCCAGCAGCACCACCGGGACAAACAACAATGAGCAGTTCTTC
CDR3 protein: CASSTTGTNNNEQFF
clone size: -
V gene: TRBV5-1
J gene: TRBJ2-1
D gene: -

CDR3 DNA: TGCGCCAGCAGCTCAAACCAAGAGACCCAGTACTTC
CDR3 protein: CASSSNQETQYF
clone size: many
V gene: TRBV5-1
J gene: TRBJ2-5
D gene: -

CDR3 DNA: TGCAGCGTTGATCCTAGCGGGTGGACAGATACGCAGTATTTT
CDR3 protein: CSVDPSGWTDTQYF
clone size: -
V gene: TRBV29-1
J gene: TRBJ2-3
D gene: TRBD2

CDR3 DNA: TGTGCCAGCAGTGACCTCGAGGGGCTCCCGGGACCTTCCTACGAGCAGTACTTC
CDR3 protein: CASSDLEGLPGPSYEQYF
clone size: -
V gene: TRBV6-4
J gene: TRBJ2-7
D gene: -

CDR3 DNA: TGTGCCAGCAGCCACGATCAGAACTACAATGAGCAGTTCTTC
CDR3 protein: CASSHDQNYNEQFF
clone size: few
V gene: TRBV5-8
J gene: TRBJ2-1
D gene: -

CDR3 DNA: TGTGCCAGCAGAGAAGCGGGGGGCGGTCCCTCCTACAATGAGCAGTTCTTC
CDR3 protein: CASREAGGGPSYNEQFF
clone size: -
V gene: TRBV7-9
J gene: TRBJ2-1
D gene: TRBD2

CDR3 DNA: TGCAGTGCTAGACCCAGGGGGGGGAACACTGAAGCTTTCTTT
CDR3 protein: CSARPRGGNTEAFF
clone size: -
V gene: TRBV20-1
J gene: TRBJ1-1
D gene: TRBD1